The rows below give T cell receptor beta chains drawn from one sample of a study of blood T cells in healthy people across ages. TCRdb redid the calling of the 5' RACE reads with MiXCR, one entry per CDR3 protein. This table holds about 1.6 million distinct CDR3 sequences, 30% to 35% found once. Sequencing was carried out using blood. The receptors were sampled from a woman aged 25 to 45 in good health. The CDR3 runs from the conserved cysteine through the conserved F or W. The D gene is left open where the match is weak. Clone size is shown for a subset of rows, as once, few, many or a class of expanded clone.

J | D | V | size | CDR3 | DNA
TRBJ2-5 | TRBD2 | TRBV7-9 | NA | CASSLASGTFQETQYF | TGTGCCAGCAGCTTGGCCAGCGGGACGTTTCAAGAGACCCAGTACTTC
TRBJ1-5 | NA | TRBV29-1 | few | CSVEVSSNQPQHF | TGCAGCGTTGAAGTGTCTAGCAATCAGCCCCAGCATTTT
TRBJ2-1 | TRBD2 | TRBV6-5 | few | CASSYSRLAGPSSYNEQFF | TGTGCCAGCAGTTACTCGCGACTAGCGGGGCCCAGCTCCTACAATGAGCAGTTCTTC
TRBJ2-6 | NA | TRBV7-9 | NA | CASSFRGQPSGANVLTF | TGTGCCAGCAGCTTCCGGGGCCAGCCGTCTGGGGCCAACGTCCTGACTTTC
TRBJ1-2 | NA | TRBV3-1 | NA | CASSLRELNGYTF | TGTGCCAGCAGCCTCAGGGAATTAAATGGCTACACCTTC
TRBJ2-2 | TRBD1 | TRBV24-1 | NA | CATSGGQGYSNTGELFF | TGTGCCACCAGTGGGGGACAGGGATACTCAAACACTGGGGAGCTGTTTTTT
TRBJ1-2 | TRBD1 | TRBV6-1 | NA | CASSVHPSDRANYGYTF | TGTGCCAGCAGTGTACACCCCTCGGACAGGGCTAACTATGGCTACACCTTC
TRBJ2-5 | TRBD2 | TRBV9 | NA | CASSPQHGLAGEGVKIETQYF | TGTGCCAGCAGCCCCCAACACGGACTAGCGGGAGAGGGGGTCAAAATCGAGACCCAGTACTTC
TRBJ1-6 | NA | TRBV4-1 | NA | CASSQSYGSPLHF | TGCGCCAGCAGCCAATCTTACGGGTCACCCCTCCACTTT
TRBJ2-6 | TRBD1 | TRBV27 | NA | CASSFQTGHSGANVLTF | TGTGCCAGCAGTTTTCAGACAGGGCACTCTGGGGCCAACGTCCTGACTTTC
TRBJ2-7 | NA | TRBV7-2 | few | CASSVSPGRISYEQYF | TGTGCCAGCAGCGTGAGCCCGGGACGGATTTCCTACGAGCAGTACTTC
TRBJ2-1 | NA | TRBV20-1 | NA | CSAVTNEQFF | TGCAGTGCCGTGACTAATGAGCAGTTCTTC
TRBJ2-3 | TRBD2 | TRBV20-1 | NA | CSARGLAANTDTQYF | TGCAGTGCTAGAGGGCTAGCGGCCAACACAGATACGCAGTATTTT
TRBJ2-7 | TRBD2 | TRBV19 | NA | CASSPSGKEYEQYF | TGTGCCAGTAGTCCTAGCGGGAAGGAATACGAGCAGTACTTC
TRBJ2-3 | NA | TRBV5-1 | few | CASSSGGPSRDTQYF | TGCGCCAGCAGCTCTGGAGGGCCTAGTCGGGATACGCAGTATTTT
TRBJ2-1 | NA | TRBV29-1 | few | CSPRVCNEQFF | TGCAGCCCCAGGGTATGCAATGAGCAGTTCTTC
TRBJ2-7 | NA | TRBV4-1 | many | CASSQIQGTYEQYF | TGCGCCAGCAGCCAAATCCAGGGAACCTACGAGCAGTACTTC
TRBJ2-3 | NA | TRBV6-5 | NA | CASSRYITDTQYF | TGTGCCAGCAGCCGGTATATCACAGATACGCAGTATTTT
TRBJ2-3 | NA | TRBV3-1 | NA | CASSQMGADTQYF | TGTGCCAGCAGCCAGATGGGGGCAGATACGCAGTATTTT
TRBJ1-2 | NA | TRBV7-2 | NA | CASSTDSSYGYTF | TGTGCCAGCAGCACGGACAGTTCCTATGGCTACACCTTC
TRBJ1-2 | NA | TRBV28 | many | CASRPGLNYGYTF | TGTGCCAGCAGGCCGGGACTTAACTATGGCTACACCTTC
TRBJ2-7 | NA | TRBV3-1 | NA | CASSQGWGEQYF | TGTGCCAGCAGCCAGGGGTGGGGAGAGCAGTACTTC
TRBJ2-5 | TRBD2 | TRBV20-1 | few | CSAERGWGETQYF | TGCAGTGCAGAGCGGGGCTGGGGGGAGACCCAGTACTTC
TRBJ2-7 | NA | TRBV5-5 | NA | CASSPPRVAGEQYF | TGTGCCAGCAGCCCGCCGCGGGTGGCTGGTGAGCAGTACTTC
TRBJ2-5 | TRBD1 | TRBV6-1 | NA | CASSEADRWGETQYF | TGTGCCAGCAGTGAAGCGGACAGGTGGGGGGAGACCCAGTACTTC
TRBJ2-7 | NA | TRBV7-2 | few | CASSLDRYTYEQYF | TGTGCCAGCAGCCTAGACAGATACACCTACGAGCAGTACTTC
TRBJ2-7 | TRBD2 | TRBV16 | few | CASSQSLASGSLSYEQYF | TGTGCCAGCAGCCAATCCCTGGCTAGCGGGAGTCTCTCCTACGAGCAGTACTTC
TRBJ1-1 | TRBD1 | TRBV4-1 | NA | CASSHRTGRDGTEAFF | TGCGCCAGCAGCCACCGGACAGGGAGGGATGGTACTGAAGCTTTCTTT
TRBJ2-5 | TRBD1 | TRBV20-1 | few | CSAHSRDRVETQYF | TGCAGTGCTCATAGCCGGGACAGGGTAGAGACCCAGTACTTC
TRBJ2-5 | NA | TRBV3-1 | NA | CASSQPLSYERYF | TGTGCCAGCAGCCAACCACTCTCCTACGAGCGGTACTTC
TRBJ1-2 | TRBD1 | TRBV6-5 | NA | CASSTTQGGNYGYTF | TGTGCCAGCAGTACGACACAGGGGGGGAACTATGGCTACACCTTC
TRBJ1-3 | NA | TRBV15 | NA | CATSRVGSPGLSGNTIYF | TGTGCCACCAGCAGAGTCGGCTCGCCGGGCCTCTCTGGAAACACCATATATTTT
TRBJ2-5 | NA | TRBV12-3/TRBV12-4 | NA | CASSGTGLRETQYF | TGTGCCAGCAGTGGAACAGGGTTAAGAGAGACCCAGTACTTC
TRBJ2-7 | TRBD2 | TRBV20-1 | few | CSARVGSGRGFYEQYF | TGCAGTGCTAGAGTGGGAAGCGGGAGAGGATTCTACGAGCAGTACTTC
TRBJ2-1 | TRBD2 | TRBV10-3 | NA | CAIRDSRLGLGGSYNEQFF | TGTGCCATCAGAGATTCCCGGTTGGGACTAGGGGGCTCCTACAATGAGCAGTTCTTC
TRBJ1-1 | NA | TRBV6-1 | NA | CASSEGRILGDTEAFF | TGTGCCAGCAGTGAAGGACGGATACTGGGTGACACTGAAGCTTTCTTT
TRBJ2-1 | TRBD2 | TRBV15 | NA | CATSRDLSSGSYNEQFF | TGTGCCACCAGCAGAGACCTTTCTAGCGGCTCCTACAATGAGCAGTTCTTC
TRBJ2-7 | TRBD2 | TRBV12-3/TRBV12-4 | NA | CASSREGSGAYEQYF | TGTGCCAGCAGCAGGGAGGGGAGCGGAGCCTACGAGCAGTACTTC
TRBJ2-3 | TRBD1 | TRBV28 | few | CASSTPGQGTDAQYF | TGTGCCAGCAGTACTCCGGGACAGGGCACAGATGCGCAGTATTTT
TRBJ2-7 | TRBD1 | TRBV11-1 | NA | CASSFSRGNYEQYF | TGTGCCAGCAGCTTCAGCAGGGGGAACTACGAGCAGTACTTC
TRBJ2-7 | NA | TRBV11-2 | few | CASSLWGQGRSEQYF | TGTGCCAGCAGCTTATGGGGGCAGGGCAGAAGCGAGCAGTACTTC
TRBJ2-1 | TRBD2 | TRBV6-5 | NA | CASSPGIAGRLNEQFF | TGTGCCAGCAGTCCCGGGATAGCGGGGAGACTGAATGAGCAGTTCTTC
TRBJ2-1 | NA | TRBV7-7 | NA | CASSLSTTRPSSEQFF | TGTGCCAGCAGCTTATCAACAACTCGGCCGAGTAGTGAGCAGTTCTTC
TRBJ2-1 | TRBD2 | TRBV7-3 | few | CASSLSSGGAGNEQFF | TGTGCCAGCAGCTTAAGTAGCGGGGGGGCCGGGAATGAGCAGTTCTTC
TRBJ2-6 | NA | TRBV5-1 | few | CASSPRAGTSGANVLTF | TGCGCCAGCAGCCCTCGGGCAGGGACCTCTGGGGCCAACGTCCTGACTTTC
TRBJ1-5 | NA | TRBV12-3/TRBV12-4 | NA | CASSLAQGRSQPQHF | TGTGCCAGCAGTTTAGCGCAGGGTCGGAGTCAGCCCCAGCATTTT
TRBJ2-2 | NA | TRBV7-2 | NA | CASSARAIANTGELFF | TGTGCCAGCAGCGCGAGGGCGATAGCGAACACCGGGGAGCTGTTTTTT
TRBJ2-5 | NA | TRBV7-9 | NA | CASSSAPTGLQETQYF | TGTGCCAGCAGCTCGGCCCCGACAGGACTACAAGAGACCCAGTACTTC